A selection of T cell receptor beta chains follows, all from one sample in a study of Ad26.COV2.S vaccination and SARS-CoV-2 variants. Sequencing was performed with immunoSEQ multiplex PCR; in TCRdb, only in-frame clones are kept and a portion is missing. The profile covers roughly 420,000 clones, with 85% to 90% appearing a single time and 3.6% taken by the ten largest. The starting material was peripheral blood, obtained in a trial of Ad26.COV2.S vaccine versus placebo. Source of these receptors: a person between 18 and 60 years old who received the Ad26.COV2.S COVID-19 vaccine or a placebo. Each CDR3 is given with its conserved first and last residue. The D gene is left open where the match is weak. Rows give clone size only sometimes, using once, few, many, or a class for an expanded clone.

TRBJ2-7	.	TRBV3-1/TRBV3-2	.	CASSQDSSYEQYF	TGTGCCAGCAGCCAAGATTCTAGCTACGAGCAGTACTTC
TRBJ1-2	TRBD1	TRBV6-5	.	CASSSTTGGNYGYTF	TGTGCCAGCAGTTCCACTACAGGGGGAAACTATGGCTACACCTTC
TRBJ2-7	.	TRBV5-1	.	CASSSGAYEQYF	TGCGCCAGCAGTTCAGGGGCCTACGAGCAGTACTTC
TRBJ2-7	.	TRBV4-1	.	CASSHSSSSSYEQYF	TGCGCCAGCAGCCACAGTTCCTCGAGCTCCTACGAGCAGTACTTC
TRBJ1-6	.	TRBV6-1	.	CASSEPSRGRYNSPLHF	TGTGCCAGCAGTGAACCCTCGAGAGGTCGGTATAATTCACCCCTCCACTTT
TRBJ2-7	TRBD1	TRBV23-1	once	CASRLQQGVREQYF	TGCGCCAGCAGACTACAACAGGGGGTGAGGGAGCAGTACTTC
TRBJ1-4	.	TRBV27	.	CAFGPTGF	TGTGCCTTCGGCCCAACCGGATTT
TRBJ2-3	TRBD1	TRBV5-1	.	CASSSRQGADTQYF	TGCGCCAGCAGCTCTAGACAGGGGGCAGATACGCAGTATTTT
TRBJ1-3	.	TRBV12-3/TRBV12-4	.	CASSQQGNTIYF	TGTGCCAGCAGCCAACAAGGAAACACCATATATTTT
TRBJ1-6	TRBD1	TRBV4-3	.	CASSKDRAWDNSPLHF	TGCGCCAGCAGCAAAGACAGGGCCTGGGATAATTCACCCCTCCACTTT
TRBJ1-6	.	TRBV27	few	CASSLGENRPYNSPLHF	TGTGCCAGCAGCCTAGGGGAGAACCGACCATATAATTCACCCCTCCACTTT
TRBJ2-7	.	TRBV11-2	.	CASSHLRGDRDEQYF	TGTGCCAGCAGCCACCTCCGCGGGGACCGGGACGAGCAGTACTTC
TRBJ2-7	TRBD2	TRBV18	once	CASSPPMVRGGLYEQYF	TGTGCCAGCTCACCACCGATGGTGCGGGGGGGCCTCTACGAGCAGTACTTC
TRBJ2-3	TRBD2	TRBV7-2	.	CASSLLLLAGDSTDTQYF	TGTGCCAGCAGCTTATTATTGCTAGCGGGGGATAGCACAGATACGCAGTATTTT
TRBJ1-1	.	TRBV4-1	.	CASSQDEAGRAFF	TGCGCCAGCAGCCAAGATGAAGCAGGCCGGGCTTTCTTT
TRBJ2-7	.	TRBV7-2	.	CASSLTGEGVYEQYF	TGTGCCAGCAGCTTAACCGGTGAGGGAGTCTACGAGCAGTACTTC
TRBJ2-7	.	TRBV7-8	once	CASSLVGVDSYEQYF	TGTGCCAGCAGCTTAGTGGGGGTGGACTCCTACGAGCAGTACTTC
TRBJ2-2	TRBD1	TRBV9	.	CASSRTGTNTGELFF	TGTGCCAGCAGCCGGACAGGGACGAACACCGGGGAGCTGTTTTTT
TRBJ1-1	.	TRBV28	.	CASSLGGRTMNTEAFF	TGTGCCAGCAGTCTGGGGGGACGGACCATGAACACTGAAGCTTTCTTT
TRBJ1-5	.	TRBV30	.	CAWSVRGRGNQPQHF	TGTGCCTGGAGTGTACGCGGCAGGGGCAATCAGCCCCAGCATTTT
TRBJ1-3	.	TRBV10-3	.	CAISEPLDSGNTIYF	TGTGCCATCAGTGAGCCCCTCGACTCTGGAAACACCATATATTTT
TRBJ1-5	TRBD1	TRBV3-1/TRBV3-2	.	CASSQDVTGGQPQHF	TGTGCCAGCAGCCAAGATGTAACAGGGGGGCAGCCCCAGCATTTT
TRBJ2-1	TRBD1	TRBV19	.	CASSIVGLEPGQIFSYNEQFF	TGTGCCAGTAGTATAGTAGGATTGGAACCGGGACAGATTTTCTCCTACAATGAGCAGTTCTTC
TRBJ2-3	.	TRBV11-3	.	CASSLGTADFTDTQYF	TGTGCCAGCAGCTTAGGGACAGCCGATTTCACAGATACGCAGTATTTT
TRBJ1-4	.	TRBV4-2	once	CASSQATEGATNEKLFF	TGTGCCAGCAGCCAAGCGACTGAAGGGGCAACTAATGAAAAACTGTTTTTT
TRBJ2-2	.	TRBV4-2	.	CASRIISNAGELFF	TGTGCCAGCAGAATCATCTCCAACGCCGGGGAGCTGTTTTTT
TRBJ1-6	.	TRBV5-4	.	CASSLGRDSYNSPLHF	TGTGCCAGCAGCTTGGGCAGGGATTCCTATAATTCACCCCTCCACTTT
TRBJ2-3	TRBD2	TRBV3-1/TRBV3-2	.	CASSPAYGGDTDTQYF	TGTGCCAGCAGCCCCGCGTACGGGGGGGACACAGATACGCAGTATTTT
TRBJ2-5	.	TRBV7-6	once	CASSLAGTGGLQETQYF	TGTGCCAGCAGCTTAGCCGGCACTGGGGGGCTCCAAGAGACCCAGTACTTC
TRBJ2-5	.	TRBV7-3	.	CASSLTAQETQYF	TGTGCCAGCAGCTTAACCGCTCAAGAGACCCAGTACTTC
TRBJ1-4	TRBD1	TRBV2	.	CAIKKGHGTGPEEKLFF	TGTGCCATTAAAAAGGGGCACGGGACAGGGCCGGAGGAAAAACTGTTTTTT
TRBJ1-1	TRBD1	TRBV4-1	.	CASSRLQGELAEAFF	TGCGCCAGCAGCCGCCTACAGGGGGAATTGGCTGAAGCTTTCTTT
TRBJ2-5	TRBD2	TRBV30	.	CAWAGGETQYF	TGTGCCTGGGCGGGGGGCGAGACCCAGTACTTC
TRBJ2-3	TRBD2	TRBV28	once	CASSRPSGSSTDTQYF	TGTGCCAGCAGCCGCCCTAGCGGTTCTAGCACAGATACGCAGTATTTT
TRBJ1-2	.	TRBV7-2	.	CASRLTGTAKNYGYTF	TGTGCCAGCAGACTGACCGGGACGGCTAAAAACTATGGCTACACCTTC
TRBJ1-2	.	TRBV7-9	.	CASSLGAQGHGYTF	TGTGCCAGCAGCTTAGGGGCTCAGGGCCATGGCTACACCTTC
TRBJ2-7	.	TRBV18	.	CASSPSGAYEQYF	TGTGCCAGCTCACCCTCAGGGGCTTACGAGCAGTACTTC
TRBJ2-7	TRBD1	TRBV28	.	CASTSPGQGSYEQYF	TGTGCCAGCACCTCCCCGGGACAGGGCTCCTACGAGCAGTACTTC
TRBJ1-5	TRBD1	TRBV2	.	CASTPTGGGGQPQHF	TGTGCCAGCACCCCGACAGGGGGCGGAGGGCAGCCCCAGCATTTT
TRBJ1-1	.	TRBV6-5	.	CASSYSRRNTEAFF	TGTGCCAGCAGTTACTCGCGTAGAAACACTGAAGCTTTCTTT
TRBJ2-7	TRBD2	TRBV5-1	.	CASSTGTSSYEQYF	TGCGCCAGCAGCACCGGGACTAGCTCATATGAGCAGTACTTC
TRBJ2-2	.	TRBV9	.	CASSPRQANTGELFF	TGTGCCAGCAGCCCTCGCCAAGCGAACACCGGGGAGCTGTTTTTT
TRBJ2-3	.	TRBV7-9	.	CASSLVLGMWSTDTQYF	TGTGCCAGCAGCTTAGTATTGGGTATGTGGTCCACAGATACGCAGTATTTT
TRBJ1-2	.	TRBV6-4	.	CASSDSYGYTF	TGTGCCAGCAGTGACAGCTATGGCTACACCTTC
TRBJ1-1	TRBD1	TRBV19	.	CASGILFTGGANTEAFF	TGTGCCAGTGGTATACTATTTACAGGGGGCGCGAACACTGAAGCTTTCTTT
TRBJ1-1	.	TRBV28	.	CASGGLSGTEAFF	TGTGCCAGCGGGGGTCTCAGTGGCACTGAAGCTTTCTTT
TRBJ2-7	.	TRBV6-6	.	CASRRVIRSSYEQYF	TGTGCCAGCAGAAGGGTCATCCGGAGCTCCTACGAGCAGTACTTC
TRBJ2-3	.	TRBV7-2	.	CASSSRTRVDTQYF	TGTGCCAGCAGCTCCCGGACCCGCGTAGATACGCAGTATTTT